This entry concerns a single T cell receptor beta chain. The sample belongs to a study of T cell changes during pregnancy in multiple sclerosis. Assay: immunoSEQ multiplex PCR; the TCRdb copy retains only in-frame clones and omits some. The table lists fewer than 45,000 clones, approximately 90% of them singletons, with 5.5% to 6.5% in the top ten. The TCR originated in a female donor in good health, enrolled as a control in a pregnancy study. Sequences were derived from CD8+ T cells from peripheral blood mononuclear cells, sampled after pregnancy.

CDR3 amino acids: CASSARQGDYEQYF. The CDR3 region has the DNA TGTGCCAGCAGCGCTAGACAGGGGGATTACGAGCAGTACTTC. The chain is built from TRBV14 and TRBJ2-7; 9 bases align to TRBD1. J lost 4 bases, V lost 5 bases, and 6 bases had no gene match. CDR1 is SGHDN and CDR2 is FVKESK in the germline V gene. CDR3 length: 14 residues.